A selection of T cell receptor beta chains follows, all from one sample in a study of cytomegalovirus exposure and HLA in healthy donors. This table comes from immunoSEQ multiplex PCR, and its TCRdb copy is limited to in-frame clones, with some not included. The sample lists 90,000 to 150,000 clones, approximately 89% occurring once. Sequences were obtained from PBMCs. The receptors shown here come from a man aged 18 to 35 in good health and CMV-seronegative. Both conserved end residues are part of each CDR3. The D gene is left open where the match is weak. Part of the rows lack a size; the others show once, few, many or a class for expanded clones.

J gene | V gene | clone size | CDR3 length | D gene | CDR3 protein | CDR3 DNA
TRBJ1-1 | TRBV11-2 | NA | 13 | NA | CASSLEASTEAFF | TGTGCCAGCAGCTTAGAGGCTTCTACTGAAGCTTTCTTT
TRBJ2-7 | TRBV6-5 | NA | 15 | NA | CASKSNRDRIYEQYF | TGTGCCAGCAAGTCGAACAGGGATAGGATCTACGAGCAGTACTTC
TRBJ2-7 | TRBV5-8 | once | 13 | NA | CASSFPTRLEQYF | TGTGCCAGCAGCTTCCCGACAAGGCTCGAGCAGTACTTC
TRBJ1-1 | TRBV6-4 | NA | 13 | NA | CASSDSIGGRAFF | TGTGCCAGCAGTGACTCGATCGGGGGGAGGGCTTTCTTT
TRBJ1-3 | TRBV2 | NA | 14 | NA | CASSYGGDGNTIYF | TGTGCCAGCAGCTACGGCGGGGACGGAAACACCATATATTTT
TRBJ1-1 | TRBV10-2 | NA | 13 | TRBD1 | CASMGQGNTEAFF | TGCGCCAGCATGGGACAGGGGAACACTGAAGCTTTCTTT
TRBJ1-1 | TRBV28 | NA | 14 | NA | CASSPHKGGTEAFF | TGTGCCAGCAGTCCGCACAAAGGGGGCACTGAAGCTTTCTTT
TRBJ1-5 | TRBV30 | NA | 15 | TRBD1 | CAWSPTGGSNQPQHF | TGTGCCTGGAGCCCGACAGGGGGTAGCAATCAGCCCCAGCATTTT
TRBJ2-5 | TRBV4-1 | NA | 17 | TRBD2 | CASSQLISGRAQETQYF | TGCGCCAGCAGCCAACTTATAAGCGGGAGGGCCCAGGAGACCCAGTACTTC
TRBJ2-3 | TRBV5-4 | NA | 12 | NA | CASSFIADTQYF | TGTGCCAGCAGCTTCATTGCAGATACGCAGTATTTT
TRBJ2-1 | TRBV11-2 | once | 14 | NA | CASSLERSYNEQFF | TGTGCCAGCAGCTTAGAGCGCTCATACAATGAGCAGTTCTTC
TRBJ1-5 | TRBV27 | few | 15 | NA | CASSDYGSSGQPQHF | TGTGCCAGCAGCGACTACGGATCTTCTGGCCAGCCCCAGCATTTT
TRBJ1-2 | TRBV6-5 | NA | 13 | TRBD1 | CASRRDSVYGYTF | TGTGCCAGCAGGAGGGACAGTGTCTATGGCTACACCTTC
TRBJ1-4 | TRBV6-5 | few | 13 | NA | CASRILTNEKLFF | TGTGCCAGCAGGATCCTGACAAATGAAAAACTGTTTTTT
TRBJ2-7 | TRBV10-2 | NA | 13 | TRBD2 | CASTKAGDYEQYF | TGCGCCAGCACCAAAGCGGGAGACTACGAGCAGTACTTC
TRBJ2-3 | TRBV15 | NA | 15 | NA | CATSSLSRAADTQYF | TGTGCCACCAGCAGTCTTAGCAGGGCGGCTGATACGCAGTATTTT
TRBJ2-7 | TRBV27 | NA | 12 | NA | CASASVGGEQYF | TGTGCCAGCGCGTCTGTAGGGGGCGAGCAGTACTTC
TRBJ1-2 | TRBV9 | few | 13 | NA | CASSVVEGVGYTF | TGTGCCAGCAGCGTAGTAGAGGGAGTAGGCTACACCTTC
TRBJ1-1 | TRBV5-1 | once | 14 | NA | CASSVDSPNTEAFF | TGCGCCAGCAGCGTAGACAGCCCTAACACTGAAGCTTTCTTT
TRBJ2-1 | TRBV30 | NA | 14 | TRBD2 | CAWSVAGGYNEQFF | TGTGCCTGGAGTGTAGCGGGGGGCTACAATGAGCAGTTCTTC
TRBJ2-3 | TRBV4-3 | NA | 18 | TRBD1 | CASSQGDGQGGQLYTQYF | TGCGCCAGCAGCCAAGGAGATGGCCAAGGGGGACAGCTGTATACGCAGTATTTT
TRBJ1-2 | TRBV5-1 | NA | 18 | TRBD1 | CASSIRGTGDTLGYGYTF | TGCGCCAGCAGCATCAGGGGGACAGGGGATACTCTTGGCTATGGCTACACCTTC
TRBJ1-2 | TRBV7-9 | once | 15 | NA | CASSLLGAENYGYTF | TGTGCCAGCAGCTTATTAGGGGCCGAGAACTATGGCTACACCTTC
TRBJ2-1 | TRBV6-5 | NA | 16 | TRBD2 | CASSYYSGRSYNEQFF | TGTGCCAGCAGTTACTACAGCGGGAGGTCCTACAATGAGCAGTTCTTC
TRBJ1-2 | TRBV27 | NA | 17 | NA | CARSKGGRGPANYGYTF | TGTGCCCGCAGCAAAGGGGGGCGGGGGCCCGCTAACTATGGCTACACCTTC
TRBJ2-1 | TRBV7-2 | NA | 13 | NA | CASSFPQYNEQFF | TGTGCCAGCAGCTTCCCTCAGTACAATGAGCAGTTCTTC
TRBJ2-1 | TRBV7-2 | NA | 15 | NA | CASSLMQGLYNEQFF | TGTGCCAGCAGCTTAATGCAGGGATTATACAATGAGCAGTTCTTC
TRBJ2-1 | TRBV5-1 | NA | 15 | NA | CASSLASQSYNEQFF | TGCGCCAGCAGCTTGGCCTCGCAGTCCTACAATGAGCAGTTCTTC
TRBJ2-1 | TRBV19 | NA | 15 | TRBD1 | CASTIGTGGNNEQFF | TGTGCCAGTACCATCGGGACAGGGGGCAATAATGAGCAGTTCTTC
TRBJ1-3 | TRBV28 | NA | 16 | NA | CASRKGGLITGNTIYF | TGTGCCAGCAGAAAGGGGGGGCTGATCACTGGAAACACCATATATTTT
TRBJ1-1 | TRBV4-1 | NA | 12 | NA | CASTPGWGEAFF | TGCGCCAGCACTCCGGGGTGGGGTGAAGCTTTCTTT
TRBJ2-1 | TRBV29-1 | NA | 14 | TRBD2 | CSVEGTSAYNEQFF | TGCAGCGTCGAGGGGACTAGCGCTTACAATGAGCAGTTCTTC
TRBJ1-5 | TRBV19 | NA | 15 | NA | CASSKSTDSNQPQHF | TGTGCCAGTAGCAAGTCAACAGATAGCAATCAGCCCCAGCATTTT
TRBJ2-7 | TRBV10-2 | NA | 16 | NA | CASSESLRQVQYEQYF | TGCGCCAGCAGTGAGTCTTTGCGTCAGGTCCAATACGAGCAGTACTTC
TRBJ1-1 | TRBV10-3 | NA | 13 | NA | CAIMSGMNTEAFF | TGTGCCATCATGTCAGGGATGAACACTGAAGCTTTCTTT
TRBJ2-7 | TRBV6-1 | NA | 17 | TRBD1 | CASSEDRKGTGLDEQYF | TGTGCCAGCAGTGAAGATCGAAAGGGGACAGGGCTCGACGAGCAGTACTTC
TRBJ2-1 | TRBV5-1 | NA | 17 | TRBD2 | CASSYFILAGANNEQFF | TGCGCCAGCAGCTACTTCATCCTAGCGGGAGCAAATAATGAGCAGTTCTTC
TRBJ1-5 | TRBV6-5 | NA | 15 | NA | CASSPDTRRNQPQHF | TGTGCCAGCAGCCCGGACACCCGTCGCAATCAGCCCCAGCATTTT
TRBJ2-2 | TRBV25-1 | few | 15 | NA | CASSEPQGGTGELFF | TGTGCCAGCAGTGAACCCCAGGGTGGGACCGGGGAGCTGTTTTTT
TRBJ2-1 | TRBV27 | NA | 15 | TRBD1 | CASSGRGGLYNEQFF | TGTGCCAGCAGCGGGCGAGGGGGCCTTTACAATGAGCAGTTCTTC
TRBJ1-5 | TRBV28 | NA | 15 | NA | CASGEGLIGNQPQHF | TGTGCCAGCGGGGAGGGCTTAATAGGCAATCAGCCCCAGCATTTT
TRBJ2-1 | TRBV5-4 | NA | 13 | NA | CASSFWKEGEQFF | TGTGCCAGCAGCTTCTGGAAAGAGGGTGAGCAGTTCTTC
TRBJ2-7 | TRBV29-1 | NA | 14 | TRBD1 | CSVEVTGGSYEQYF | TGCAGCGTTGAGGTGACAGGGGGCTCCTACGAGCAGTACTTC
TRBJ2-2 | TRBV18 | few | 16 | NA | CASSPRTDTNTGELFF | TGTGCCAGCTCACCGAGGACAGACACTAACACCGGGGAGCTGTTTTTT
TRBJ2-7 | TRBV28 | NA | 15 | NA | CASSFLETASYEQYF | TGTGCCAGCAGTTTCCTGGAGACTGCCTCCTACGAGCAGTACTTC
TRBJ2-7 | TRBV11-2 | once | 15 | TRBD2 | CASSFFGGVGYEQYF | TGTGCCAGCAGCTTTTTCGGGGGGGTTGGTTACGAGCAGTACTTC
TRBJ2-7 | TRBV4-1 | few | 15 | TRBD1 | CASSQEQGFPYEQYF | TGCGCCAGCAGCCAGGAACAGGGGTTCCCCTACGAGCAGTACTTC
TRBJ2-1 | TRBV27 | NA | 14 | NA | CASSLRSRADEQFF | TGTGCCAGCAGTTTAAGGTCCAGGGCTGATGAGCAGTTCTTC
TRBJ2-7 | TRBV6-5 | NA | 12 | NA | CAGPAGDDEQYF | TGTGCCGGACCAGCAGGGGACGACGAGCAGTACTTC
TRBJ2-1 | TRBV19 | once | 15 | TRBD2 | CASLRVSSGGHEQFF | TGTGCCAGTCTCCGGGTATCTAGCGGGGGGCATGAGCAGTTCTTC
TRBJ2-7 | TRBV6-5 | few | 15 | TRBD1 | CASSLPGTGNYEQYF | TGTGCCAGCAGTCTCCCCGGGACAGGCAACTACGAGCAGTACTTC
TRBJ2-1 | TRBV19 | once | 15 | NA | CASSIEGSWRNEQFF | TGTGCCAGTAGTATCGAAGGTAGCTGGAGGAATGAGCAGTTCTTC
TRBJ2-6 | TRBV30 | few | 15 | NA | CAWTNRDSGANVLTF | TGTGCCTGGACCAACAGGGACTCTGGGGCCAACGTCCTGACTTTC
TRBJ1-4 | TRBV28 | NA | 14 | NA | CASNLRPTDEKLFF | TGTGCCAGCAACCTCAGGCCAACTGATGAAAAACTGTTTTTT
TRBJ2-7 | TRBV5-4 | NA | 16 | NA | CASSTPTGTGLGEQYF | TGTGCCAGCAGCACGCCTACAGGAACCGGCCTAGGTGAGCAGTACTTC
TRBJ1-1 | TRBV13 | NA | 14 | NA | CASSPDGQNTEAFF | TGTGCCAGCAGCCCGGACGGACAGAACACTGAAGCTTTCTTT
TRBJ2-7 | TRBV6-1 | once | 15 | NA | CASNKPGGLTYEQYF | TGTGCCAGTAACAAACCGGGGGGCCTCACGTACGAGCAGTACTTC
TRBJ1-2 | TRBV28 | NA | 13 | NA | CASSAGPDYGYTF | TGTGCCAGCAGTGCAGGGCCGGATTATGGCTACACCTTC
TRBJ1-2 | TRBV25-1 | NA | 15 | TRBD1 | CASSEYGGTGRGYTF | TGTGCCAGCAGTGAATATGGTGGGACAGGGAGAGGCTACACCTTC